This T cell receptor (beta chain) was documented in a study of blood T cells in healthy people across ages (dated by TCRdb to the mid-2010s). Regarding the research as a whole: In model experiments, template switching captured roughly one uniquely barcoded TCR beta cDNA molecule for every two T cells. Donors of different ages were randomly distributed across sequencing lanes to avoid experimental bias. The study measured age-related changes in TCR beta repertoire diversity using deep sequencing normalized with unique cDNA molecular identifiers. Using the same blood draw, the study looked at two additional independent replicas of 1 million unique cDNA reads for two donors, one aged 18 to 29 and the other aged 80 or older. Four age groups were formed from the donors: young (average roughly 15 years), middle-aged (approximately 39), aged (approximately 60) and long-lived (more than 75). Study-level results and caveats: A strong correlation was found between observed TCR beta diversity and the percentage of naive T cells measured by flow cytometry. Conclusive comparison of naive and antigen-experienced compartments was prevented by the profiling of bulk unsorted PBMCs. Donor CMV infection status was unknown, potentially confounding age-related changes in expanded clonotypes. The long-lived group showed more naive CD4+ T cells, fewer expanded clones and increased TCR diversity than the aged group, suggesting age selection. As age increased, observed TCR beta diversity per million T cells dropped in a roughly linear way, and a significant reduction was already evident by age around 41. Estimates of total diversity from one million sequenced T cells were regarded as lower bounds and underestimates.

The 40 or so donors, aged about 6 to 95 years, were systemically healthy Caucasian individuals from Russia. About 9.8 milliliters of peripheral blood were drawn from each donor into EDTA-treated Vacutainer tubes. Ficoll-Paque density-gradient centrifugation was used to isolate PBMCs, with at least 6 million obtained per sample. Trizol reagent was used to extract total RNA from PBMCs, with at least 6 micrograms per sample. For every donor, an aliquot of PBMCs went through flow cytometry to measure the percentages of naive CD45RAhigh/CD27high T cells. Library creation used 5' RACE. The instrument given in TCRdb is Illumina HiSeq 2500. A second roughly 7 to 11 cycle PCR used a sample-barcoded 5' primer and a J-beta primer mix. A template-switch 5' adaptor carrying 12 random nucleotides introduced a unique molecular identifier onto each TCR beta cDNA molecule. Each sample yielded at least 2.5 million CDR3-containing paired-end reads. All of the RNA was converted into first-strand cDNA using the Mint cDNA synthesis kit, with a TRBC-specific oligonucleotide serving as the primer. Following uracil-DNA glycosylase treatment, all cDNA underwent a first 18-cycle PCR with the universal primers M1SS and BC2_uni_R. The paper's processing steps were these. For normalization, 1 million high-quality reads, each with a distinct molecular identifier, were randomly selected from each sample. Reads with shared molecular identifiers were discarded instead of being binned into consensus sequences. MiTCR, with a Q25 quality threshold and the strictest error-elimination algorithm, was used for CDR3 identification, clonotype clustering and error correction. A nonparametric unseen species model using Euler transformation provided a lower-bound estimate of total TCR beta diversity. The raw public reads went through TCRdb reprocessing: fastp at Q25, MiXCR clone calling, in-frame beta chains kept. Each CDR3 protein gets just one entry, which takes the most common genes and DNA from the rows behind it. TCRdb's processing, not the authors' own work, is the source of the V and J calls. The sample includes over a million distinct CDR3 sequences, with 35% to 55% observed a single time. Around 18% of the sample rests with the top ten.

The CDR3 runs 15 amino acids, cysteine and phenylalanine included. The DNA shown is the 45-base CDR3, in frame from base 1. CDR1 and CDR2 were assigned from the germline V gene (reference sequence) as MNHEY and SMNVEV. This clonotype came up once. Its antigen is not yet known. The sample holds no much larger clone one base away, and base qualities are not on file. This clonotype was sampled from a woman aged 55-70 years in good health. The sequenced sample consisted of blood. The V gene is TRBV27 and the J gene is TRBJ2-4; a stretch of 12 junction bases matches TRBD1. TRBJ2-7 explains the end of the DNA better; the J call may be wrong. The nucleotides are TGTGCCAGCAGTTTATGGGGACAGGGGGCAAACGAGCAGTACTTC. Its amino acids are CASSLWGQGANEQYF.